Each of the 27 T cell receptor beta chains below was sequenced from the same sample in a study of OX40 agonist ivuxolimab in advanced cancers. Clones were read by immunoSEQ multiplex PCR, and TCRdb kept only the in-frame ones, dropping some. The profile shows tens of thousands of clones, 89% of them singletons. The sample consisted of CD4+ or CD8+ T cells sorted from blood, taken in a trial of the OX40 agonist ivuxolimab. The receptors derive from an adult with an advanced solid tumor such as melanoma, head and neck, liver or kidney cancer.

The rearrangement uses TRBV28 and TRBJ2-7, with 7 bases lining up with TRBD1. The CDR3 totals 15 residues. After removal of 2 bases from V and 1 base from J, the junction contained 5 bases not matched to a gene. Germline assignment: CDR1 MDHEN and CDR2 SYDVKM. This chain's CDR3 is CASSLLTQGSYEQYF. CDR3 coding DNA: TGTGCCAGCAGTTTACTCACACAGGGGTCCTACGAGCAGTACTTC.

This chain uses TRBV15 with TRBJ2-7; a weak D match, TRBD1 (6 bases). Deletions cut 3 bases from V and 1 base from J, with 10 bases between. The CDR3 contains 14 residues. Germline assignment: CDR1 LNHNV and CDR2 YYDKDF (reference sequence). This CDR3 reads CATSRETGSYEQYF. The CDR3 DNA sequence: TGTGCCACCAGCAGGGAAACAGGGTCCTACGAGCAGTACTTC.

The V and J genes are TRBV11-3 and TRBJ2-4, with D hard to call. The length of the CDR3 is 16 residues. From germline, CDR1 is SGHNT and CDR2 YENEEA. V lost 5 bases to trimming and J lost 0 bases, with 14 bases between them. For the CDR3, the DNA is TGTGCCAGCAGCCAGAGGACCTCATCAGCCAAAAACATTCAGTACTTC. Protein product: CASSQRTSSAKNIQYF.

V and J are TRBV10-3 and TRBJ2-1, with 7 bases identical to TRBD1. The germline V gene has CDR1 ENHRY and CDR2 SYGVKD. The junction had 4 bases not matched to a gene; V was cut back by 6 bases and J by 5 bases. CDR3 length: 13 amino acids. This CDR3 reads CAISRDRHNEQFF. The CDR3 region has the DNA TGTGCCATCAGCCGGGACAGACACAATGAGCAGTTCTTC.

CDR3 residues: CASSPGLAGGWNTGELFF. In DNA, the CDR3 is TGCGCCAGCAGCCCGGGACTAGCGGGAGGCTGGAACACCGGGGAGCTGTTTTTT. This chain joins TRBV5-1 and TRBJ2-2, with 15 nucleotides matching TRBD2. V gave up 4 bases and J gave up 1 base; unmatched junction bases: 5. This CDR3 region has 18 residues. Germline lookup yields CDR1 SGHRS and CDR2 YFSETQ.

The J gene is TRBJ2-2, the V gene TRBV5-1; unclear D gene. Germline CDR1 is SGHRS and CDR2 is YFSETQ. V lost 0 bases and J 0 bases, leaving 15 bases between the germline ends. This CDR3 is built from 18 residues. The CDR3 loop is CASSLGFGGWSNTGELFF. The CDR3 DNA reads as TGCGCCAGCAGCTTGGGATTCGGTGGCTGGTCGAACACCGGGGAGCTGTTTTTT.

This clone has just a few counts. The chain links TRBV6-1 to TRBJ2-5, with 7 nucleotides matching TRBD1. The germline CDR1 and CDR2 sequences are MNHNS and SASEGT. V shed 2 bases, J shed 5 bases, and the junction held 8 bases outside the gene matches. This CDR3 comprises 15 residues. The DNA for the CDR3 is TGTGCCAGCAGTGAAATGGTGACAGGGCCGGAGACCCAGTACTTC. Its translation is CASSEMVTGPETQYF.

The chain recombines TRBV30 with TRBJ1-3, with unresolved D. With 5 bases removed from V and 4 bases from J, the gap between germline ends came to 15 bases. CDR1 and CDR2 (germline): GTSNPN, SVGIG (reference sequence). The CDR3 extends over 14 amino acids. The chain's CDR3 is CAWSYGSLGNTIYF. DNA for the CDR3: TGTGCCTGGTCATACGGAAGTCTCGGAAACACCATATATTTT.

This chain uses TRBV7-9 with TRBJ1-2; 7 positions agree with TRBD1. CDR3 length: 17 residues. Germline values: CDR1 SEHNR, CDR2 FQNEAQ (reference sequence). The J segment lost 4 bases and the V segment lost 5 bases, leaving 16 bases of the junction unmatched. DNA for the CDR3: TGTGCCAGCAGCCCTTATTTCATAGGGGGCGCAGCCTATGGCTACACCTTC. Residues: CASSPYFIGGAAYGYTF.

V and J are TRBV7-9 and TRBJ1-1; D gene uncertain. CDR3 length: 14 residues. Germline-derived CDR1 and CDR2 are SEHNR and FQNEAQ (reference sequence). Trimming cost V 3 bases and J 0 bases, with 8 bases left between them. CDR3 in DNA: TGTGCCAGCAGCTTGTTGGGAATGAACACTGAAGCTTTCTTT. Translating gives CASSLLGMNTEAFF.

This chain links TRBV6-1 with TRBJ2-5, with 7 bases that match TRBD1. V lost 4 bases, J lost 2 bases, and 1 base stayed unmatched. CDR1 and CDR2 from the germline V gene are MNHNS and SASEGT. The CDR3 runs to 13 residues. CDR3 bases: TGTGCCAGCAGTGGGGGACAGCAAGAGACCCAGTACTTC. Translated, it gives CASSGGQQETQYF.

By sample share, this clone is medium-sized. The J gene is TRBJ2-7, the V gene TRBV4-1; 7 nucleotides align to TRBD2. J was trimmed by 3 bases and V by 4 bases; bases with no gene match: 12. This CDR3 is 16 amino acids long. Germline V gene data show CDR1 as MGHRA and CDR2 as YSYEKL. The CDR3 is CASSPQRASGLYEQYF. CDR3 sequence (DNA): TGCGCCAGCAGCCCCCAAAGGGCTAGCGGCCTCTACGAGCAGTACTTC.

J is TRBJ1-2 and V is TRBV25-1; 9 bases are a match to TRBD1. V shed 4 bases and J 0 bases; nucleotides not matched to a gene: 6. The CDR3 contains 16 residues. Looked up from germline, CDR1 is MGHDK and CDR2 is SYGVNS. The CDR3 loop is CASSAGQGLANYGYTF. CDR3 in DNA: TGTGCCAGCAGTGCTGGACAGGGGTTGGCTAACTATGGCTACACCTTC.

The chain combines TRBV5-6 with TRBJ1-1; the D is unclear. Germline V gene lookup returns CDR1 SGHDT and CDR2 YYEEEE. CDR3 length equals 13 residues. V lost 2 bases to trimming and J lost 0 bases, with 5 bases between them. CDR3 nucleotide sequence: TGTGCCAGCAGCTTAATGTTGAACACTGAAGCTTTCTTT. Amino acids: CASSLMLNTEAFF.

The J gene is TRBJ2-5, the V gene TRBV5-8; D may match TRBD1 or TRBD2 (5 bases each). CDR3 size: 14 residues. Germline loops: CDR1 SGHTS, CDR2 YDEGEE. The V end was cut by 0 bases, the J end by 4 bases, with 10 bases between. The CDR3 sequence: CASSLGGVPETQYF. CDR3 DNA sequence: TGTGCCAGCAGCTTGGGAGGGGTCCCAGAGACCCAGTACTTC.

The rearrangement uses TRBV18 and TRBJ1-1; perhaps TRBD1 as D (5 bases). From germline, CDR1 is KGHSH and CDR2 LQKENI. Trimming took 1 base from V and 4 from J, leaving 16 bases between them. The CDR3 covers 16 residues. CDR3 protein: CASSPQGWGSGTEAFF. The CDR3 DNA reads TGTGCCAGCTCACCACAGGGTTGGGGGTCGGGCACTGAAGCTTTCTTT.

This clone was counted at least ten times. The genes are TRBV7-3 and TRBJ1-1, with a tentative D call TRBD1 (6 bases). Germline V CDR1 and CDR2: SGHTA, FQGTGA. V was pared by 5 bases and J by 1 base, with 8 bases between. This CDR3 comprises 13 residues. The CDR3 spells CASSTTGNTEAFF. The CDR3 DNA follows: TGTGCCAGCAGCACGACAGGGAACACTGAAGCTTTCTTT.

The chain has TRBV2 and TRBJ1-5; D gene unclear. The CDR3 has 14 residues. The V and J ends lost 5 bases and 3 bases respectively, with 11 bases between them. The V gene's germline CDR1 is SNHLY and CDR2 FYNNEI. The CDR3 bases are TGTGCCAGCAGTTCCGAGGGTTCCAATCAGCCCCAGCATTTT. Translating it yields CASSSEGSNQPQHF.

The V gene is TRBV9, the J gene TRBJ1-2; a weak D match, TRBD1 (5 bases). This CDR3 spans 14 amino acids. Germline CDR1 and CDR2: SGDLS and YYNGEE. Trimming took off 0 bases at V and 3 bases at J, with 9 bases between the two ends. In nucleotides, the CDR3 is TGTGCCAGCAGCGTAGCTACACAGGACTATGGCTACACCTTC. This encodes CASSVATQDYGYTF.

This clone has only one observation. The chain carries TRBV7-6 and TRBJ2-7; D assignment may be TRBD1 or TRBD2 (6 bases each). The CDR3 loop spans 14 amino acids. The germline gives CDR1 SGHVS, CDR2 FNYEAQ. With 5 bases removed from V and 4 bases from J, the gap between germline ends came to 15 bases. Here the CDR3 reads CASSKTGRSYEQYF. In nucleotides, the CDR3 is TGTGCCAGCAGCAAAACAGGGAGGTCTTACGAGCAGTACTTC.

This clone qualifies as medium-sized (0.01 to 0.1%). V and J are TRBV2 and TRBJ2-2; no clear D. CDR3 size: 14 residues. The germline CDR1 and CDR2 sequences are SNHLY and FYNNEI. Trimming pared 7 bases from V and 5 bases from J, leaving 14 bases between. The chain's CDR3 is CASNNSPSTGELFF. CDR3 sequence (DNA): TGTGCCAGCAATAACAGCCCCTCGACCGGGGAGCTGTTTTTT.

This clone was counted a single time. V gene TRBV19 combines with J gene TRBJ2-5, with 11 bases lining up with TRBD2. Germline V gene sequence: CDR1 LNHDA, CDR2 SQIVND (reference sequence). V was pared by 3 bases and J by 5 bases, with 11 bases of the junction left unmatched. The CDR3 has 17 residues. The CDR3 here is CASSIQTSGNRGETQYF. CDR3 in DNA: TGTGCCAGTAGTATCCAGACTAGCGGGAATAGAGGGGAGACCCAGTACTTC.

This clone was seen a single time. This sequence joins TRBV5-1 and TRBJ1-2; no clear D gene. Germline V CDR1 and CDR2: SGHRS, YFSETQ. Trimming pared 0 bases from V and 0 bases from J, leaving 6 bases between. The CDR3 sequence is 14 residues long. The CDR3 here is CASSLGFSNYGYTF. The CDR3 DNA follows: TGCGCCAGCAGCTTGGGATTTTCTAACTATGGCTACACCTTC.

The chain couples TRBV5-4 to TRBJ2-5; the D is unclear. The germline V gene has CDR1 SGHNT and CDR2 YYREEE (reference sequence). V lost 2 bases and J 5 bases, leaving 19 bases between the germline ends. CDR3 size: 16 residues. The CDR3 DNA follows: TGTGCCAGCAGCTTCTCCTCGTCAGTCAGGACGGAGACCCAGTACTTC. Translating it yields CASSFSSSVRTETQYF.

This sequence joins TRBV5-1 and TRBJ1-5; tentative D call: TRBD1 (6 bases). Trimming stripped 0 bases from V and 6 bases from J, with 16 bases between. Germline loops: CDR1 SGHRS, CDR2 YFSETQ. There are 16 residues in the CDR3. In DNA, the CDR3 is TGCGCCAGCAGCTTGGACAGGGTTGGAGCTGGTCAGCCCCAGCATTTT. Protein: CASSLDRVGAGQPQHF.

The gene calls are TRBV18 and TRBJ1-1; D gene ambiguous. The germline V and J ends were trimmed by 3 bases and 3 bases, with 20 bases remaining between them. This CDR3 comprises 17 residues. Germline values: CDR1 KGHSH, CDR2 LQKENI. CDR3 in amino acids: CASSPQPGSEGDTEAFF. The CDR3 bases are TGTGCCAGCTCACCGCAACCGGGCTCCGAGGGTGACACTGAAGCTTTCTTT. The full variable domain, in which reference TRBV18 and TRBJ1-1 provide the parts outside the CDR3, is NAGVMQNPRHLVRRRGQEARLRCSPMKGHSHVYWYRQLPEEGLKFMVYLQKENIIDESGMPKERFSAEFPKEGPSILRIQQVVRGDSAAYFCASSPQPGSEGDTEAFFGQGTRLTVV.

The chain joins TRBV5-4 to TRBJ1-2; D perhaps matches TRBD1 (5 bases). Germline V lookup: CDR1 SGHNT, CDR2 YYREEE (reference sequence). The V end was cut by 0 bases, the J end by 6 bases, with 9 bases between. The CDR3 loop spans 13 amino acids. The CDR3 here is CASSLGQGHGYTF. The CDR3 DNA reads TGTGCCAGCAGCTTGGGGCAGGGACATGGCTACACCTTC.